This TCR beta chain was found in a study of Tregs in tolerant kidney transplant recipients. Measured with immunoSEQ multiplex PCR; TCRdb has only the in-frame clones, and not every one. The table has approximately 90,000 clones, over 85% seen once. Germline CDR1 is MNHEY and CDR2 is SVGAGI. V was clipped by 4 bases and J by 9 bases, with 16 bases between them. The CDR3 length is 13 residues. This clone is medium-sized by share. This sequence originates from a human donor in good health. Material: CD8+ T cells from blood. J is TRBJ2-7 and V is TRBV6-5; possible D gene TRBD1, 6 bases. The DNA for the CDR3 is TGTGCCAGCAGTTCCACAGAACAGGGTCGGCAGTACTTC. This encodes CASSSTEQGRQYF.